This entry is about one TCR beta chain. This entry belongs to a study of T cells in Graves' hyperthyroidism and ophthalmopathy. Together with thyroid ultrasound, orbital computed tomography, serum thyroxine and TRAb, clinical symptoms were used for diagnoses. CDR3 length: 15 amino acids. Germline loops: CDR1 SGHTA, CDR2 FQGNSA. V was cut by 0 bases and J by 2 bases, with 11 bases left in between. TCR beta CDR3 regions were amplified from RNA. Primed by the HTBI set, a first-round RT-PCR was run on the TCR CDR3. Using its own MiXCR run on the multiplex PCR reads, TCRdb lists one record per CDR3 protein. The profile shows 690,000 or so distinct CDR3 sequences, around a sixth of them singletons.

Sequenced material: blood. The rearrangement links TRBV7-2 to TRBJ2-7, with unresolved D. This receptor was obtained from a woman aged 50 to 60 with Graves' hyperthyroidism that later progressed to Graves' ophthalmopathy. The CDR3 sequence is CASSLAWLTTYEQYF. The DNA for the CDR3 is TGTGCCAGCAGCTTAGCTTGGCTAACCACCTACGAGCAGTACTTC.